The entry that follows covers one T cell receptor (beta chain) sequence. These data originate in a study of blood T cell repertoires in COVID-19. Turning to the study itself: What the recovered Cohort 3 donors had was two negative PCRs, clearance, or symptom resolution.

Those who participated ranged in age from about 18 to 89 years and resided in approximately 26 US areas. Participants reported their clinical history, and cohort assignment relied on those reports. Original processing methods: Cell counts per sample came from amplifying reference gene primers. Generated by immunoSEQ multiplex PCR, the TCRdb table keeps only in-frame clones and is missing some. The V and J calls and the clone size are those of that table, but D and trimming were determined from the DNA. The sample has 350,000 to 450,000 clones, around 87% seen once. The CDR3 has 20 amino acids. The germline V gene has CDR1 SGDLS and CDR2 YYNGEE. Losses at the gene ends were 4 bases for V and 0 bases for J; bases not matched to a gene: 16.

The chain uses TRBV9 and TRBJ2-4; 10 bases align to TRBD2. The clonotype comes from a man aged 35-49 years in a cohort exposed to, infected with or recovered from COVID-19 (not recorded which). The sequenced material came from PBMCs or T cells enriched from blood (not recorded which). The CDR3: CASSPGEIAGGLLAKNIQYF. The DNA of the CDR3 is TGTGCCAGCAGCCCCGGGGAGATAGCGGGGGGTCTCCTAGCCAAAAACATTCAGTACTTC.